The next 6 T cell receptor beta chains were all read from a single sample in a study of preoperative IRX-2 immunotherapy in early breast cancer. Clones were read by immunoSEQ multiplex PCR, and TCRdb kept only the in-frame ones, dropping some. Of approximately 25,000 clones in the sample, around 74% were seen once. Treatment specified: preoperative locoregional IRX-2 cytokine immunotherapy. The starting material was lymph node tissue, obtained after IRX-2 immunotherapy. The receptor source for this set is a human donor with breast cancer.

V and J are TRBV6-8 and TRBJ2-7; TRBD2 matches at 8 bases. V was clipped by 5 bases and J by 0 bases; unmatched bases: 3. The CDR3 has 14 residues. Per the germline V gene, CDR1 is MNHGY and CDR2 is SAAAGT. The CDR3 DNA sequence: TGTGCCAGCAGTGTAAGCGGGAGCTCCTACGAGCAGTACTTC. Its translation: CASSVSGSSYEQYF.

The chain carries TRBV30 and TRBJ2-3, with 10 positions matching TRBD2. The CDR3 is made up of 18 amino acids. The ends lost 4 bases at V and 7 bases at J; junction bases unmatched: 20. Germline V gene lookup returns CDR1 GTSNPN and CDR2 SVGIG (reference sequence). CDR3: CAWTVPGLARGPLNTQYF. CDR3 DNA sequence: TGTGCCTGGACCGTCCCGGGACTAGCGAGAGGGCCTTTAAATACGCAGTATTTT.

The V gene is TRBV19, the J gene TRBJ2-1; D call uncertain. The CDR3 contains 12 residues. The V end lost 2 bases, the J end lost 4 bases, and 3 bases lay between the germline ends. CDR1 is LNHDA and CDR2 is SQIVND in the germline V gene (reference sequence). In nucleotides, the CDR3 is TGTGCCAGTAGTATACGGTACAATGAGCAGTTCTTC. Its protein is CASSIRYNEQFF. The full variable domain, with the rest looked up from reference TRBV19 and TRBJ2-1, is DGGITQSPKYLFRKEGQNVTLSCEQNLNHDAMYWYRQDPGQGLRLIYYSQIVNDFQKGDIAEGYSVSREKKESFPLTVTSAQKNPTAFYLCASSIRYNEQFFGPGTRLTVL.

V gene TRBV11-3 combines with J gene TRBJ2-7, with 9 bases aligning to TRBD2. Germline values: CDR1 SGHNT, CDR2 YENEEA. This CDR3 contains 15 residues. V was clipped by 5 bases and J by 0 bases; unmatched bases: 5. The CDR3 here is CASSPAGGVSYEQYF. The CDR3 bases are TGTGCCAGCAGCCCCGCGGGGGGGGTCTCCTACGAGCAGTACTTC.

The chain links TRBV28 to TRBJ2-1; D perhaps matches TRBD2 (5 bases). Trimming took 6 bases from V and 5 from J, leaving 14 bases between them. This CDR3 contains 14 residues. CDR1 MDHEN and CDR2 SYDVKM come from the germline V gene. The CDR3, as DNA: TGTGCCAGCAGCCTGTCTGCGGGCGACAATGAGCAGTTCTTC. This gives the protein CASSLSAGDNEQFF.

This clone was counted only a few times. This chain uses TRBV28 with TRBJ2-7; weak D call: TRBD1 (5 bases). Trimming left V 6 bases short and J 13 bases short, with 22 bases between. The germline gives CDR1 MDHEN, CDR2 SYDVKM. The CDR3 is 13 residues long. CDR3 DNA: TGTGCCAGCAGCCTTACAAAACCAGGGTTGCCATACTTC. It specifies CASSLTKPGLPYF.